Sequencing of this TCR beta chain was carried out in a study of OX40 agonist ivuxolimab in advanced cancers. Turning to the study itself: Averaging about 60 years in age, with a range of about 23 to 79, the cohort was about 85% male. The study's findings and limits: Among the lowest levels of clonal expansion were found in partial responders at 0.1-3.0 mg/kg.

The table came from immunoSEQ multiplex PCR; TCRdb's copy has only in-frame clones and leaves some out. The top ten hold around 0.48% of the sample, which has roughly 100,000 clones, 75% to 95% seen once. The cohort excluded patients with autoimmune disease history or systemic immunosuppression. Blood sampling was done at baseline, cycle 4 day 1, and cycle 7 day 1. For this clone: Its antigen is unidentified.

This TCR was sampled from an adult with an advanced solid tumor such as melanoma, head and neck, liver or kidney cancer. The sequenced sample was CD4+ or CD8+ T cells sorted from blood, obtained in a trial of the OX40 agonist ivuxolimab.

In nucleotides, the CDR3 is TGTGCCAGCTTCGAGGTGGGGGCTAGCACAGATACGCAGTATTTT. Protein sequence: CASFEVGASTDTQYF. This rearrangement joins TRBV2 to TRBJ2-3; a weak D match, TRBD1 (6 bases). Trimming pared 8 bases from V and 0 bases from J, leaving 15 bases between. From germline, CDR1 is SNHLY and CDR2 FYNNEI. The CDR3 loop spans 15 amino acids. The entire variable domain, with the rest obtained from reference TRBV2 and TRBJ2-3, is as follows: EPEVTQTPSHQVTQMGQEVILRCVPISNHLYFYWYRQILGQKVEFLVSFYNNEISEKSEIFDDQFSVERPDGSNFTLKIRSTKLEDSAMYFCASFEVGASTDTQYFGPGTRLTVL.